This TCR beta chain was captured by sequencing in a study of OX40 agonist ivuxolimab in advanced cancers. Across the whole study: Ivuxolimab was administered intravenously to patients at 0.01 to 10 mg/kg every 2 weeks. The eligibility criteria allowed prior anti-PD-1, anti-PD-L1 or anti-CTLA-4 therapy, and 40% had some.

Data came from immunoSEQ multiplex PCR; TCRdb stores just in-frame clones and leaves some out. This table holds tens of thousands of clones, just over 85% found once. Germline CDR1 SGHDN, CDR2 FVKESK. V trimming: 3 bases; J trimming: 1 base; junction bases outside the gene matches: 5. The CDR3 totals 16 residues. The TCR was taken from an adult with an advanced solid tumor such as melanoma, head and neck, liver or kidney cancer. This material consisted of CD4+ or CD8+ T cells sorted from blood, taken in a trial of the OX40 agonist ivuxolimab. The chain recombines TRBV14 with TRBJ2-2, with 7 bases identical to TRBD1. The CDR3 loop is CASSQGRQGNTGELFF. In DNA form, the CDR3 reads TGTGCCAGCAGCCAGGGGAGACAGGGGAACACCGGGGAGCTGTTTTTT.